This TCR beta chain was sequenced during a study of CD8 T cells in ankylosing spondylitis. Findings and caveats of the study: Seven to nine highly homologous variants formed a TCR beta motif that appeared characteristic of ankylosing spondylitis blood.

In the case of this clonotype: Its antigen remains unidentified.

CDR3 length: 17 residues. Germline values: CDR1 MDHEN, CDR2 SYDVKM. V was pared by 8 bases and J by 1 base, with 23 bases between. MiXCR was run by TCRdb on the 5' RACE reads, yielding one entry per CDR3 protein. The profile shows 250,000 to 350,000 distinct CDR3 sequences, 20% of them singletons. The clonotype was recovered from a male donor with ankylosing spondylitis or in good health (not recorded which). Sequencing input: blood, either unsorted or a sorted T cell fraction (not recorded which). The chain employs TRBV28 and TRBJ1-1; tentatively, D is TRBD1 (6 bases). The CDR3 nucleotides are TGTGCCAGCTCCTTGGACAGATTGGGCAGGGAGAACACTGAAGCTTTCTTT. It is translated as CASSLDRLGRENTEAFF. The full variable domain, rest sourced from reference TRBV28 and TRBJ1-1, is DVKVTQSSRYLVKRTGEKVFLECVQDMDHENMFWYRQDPGLGLRLIYFSYDVKMKEKGDIPEGYSVSREKKERFSLILESASTNQTSMYLCASSLDRLGRENTEAFFGQGTRLTVV.